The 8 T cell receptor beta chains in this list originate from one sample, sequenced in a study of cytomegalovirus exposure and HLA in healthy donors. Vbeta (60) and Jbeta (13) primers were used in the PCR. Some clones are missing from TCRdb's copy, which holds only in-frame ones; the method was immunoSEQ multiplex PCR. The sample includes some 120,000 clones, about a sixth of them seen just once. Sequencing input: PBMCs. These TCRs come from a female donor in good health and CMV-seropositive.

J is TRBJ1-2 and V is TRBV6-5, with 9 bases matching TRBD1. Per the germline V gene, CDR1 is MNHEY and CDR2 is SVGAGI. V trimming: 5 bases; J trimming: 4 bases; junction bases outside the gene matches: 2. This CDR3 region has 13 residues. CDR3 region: CASSGTGSYGYTF. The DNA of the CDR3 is TGTGCCAGCAGTGGGACAGGGAGCTATGGCTACACCTTC.

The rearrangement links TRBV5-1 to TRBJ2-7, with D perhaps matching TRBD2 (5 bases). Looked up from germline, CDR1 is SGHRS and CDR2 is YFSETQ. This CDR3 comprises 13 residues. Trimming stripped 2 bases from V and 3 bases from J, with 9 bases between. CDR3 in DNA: TGCGCCAGCAGCTTTGGACTGAACTACGAGCAGTACTTC. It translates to CASSFGLNYEQYF.

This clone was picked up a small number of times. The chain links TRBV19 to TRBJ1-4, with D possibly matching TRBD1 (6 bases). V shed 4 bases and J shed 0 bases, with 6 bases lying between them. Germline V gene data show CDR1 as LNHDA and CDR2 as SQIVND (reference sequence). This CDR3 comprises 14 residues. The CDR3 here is CASSRTATNEKLFF. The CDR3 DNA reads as TGTGCCAGTAGTAGGACAGCAACTAATGAAAAACTGTTTTTT.

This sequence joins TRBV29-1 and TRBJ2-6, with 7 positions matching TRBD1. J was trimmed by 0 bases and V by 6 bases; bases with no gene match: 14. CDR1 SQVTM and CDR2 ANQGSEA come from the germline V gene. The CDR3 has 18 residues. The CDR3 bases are TGCAGCGTCTCGGGACAGATAGACTTTTTCTCTGGGGCCAACGTCCTGACTTTC. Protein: CSVSGQIDFFSGANVLTF.

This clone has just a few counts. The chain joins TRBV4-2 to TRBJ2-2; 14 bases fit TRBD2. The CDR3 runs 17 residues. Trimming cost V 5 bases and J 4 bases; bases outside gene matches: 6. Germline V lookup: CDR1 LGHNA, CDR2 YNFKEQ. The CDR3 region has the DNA TGTGCCAGCAGCAAAGGGACTAGCGGGGGTCTCACCGGGGAGCTGTTTTTT. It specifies CASSKGTSGGLTGELFF.

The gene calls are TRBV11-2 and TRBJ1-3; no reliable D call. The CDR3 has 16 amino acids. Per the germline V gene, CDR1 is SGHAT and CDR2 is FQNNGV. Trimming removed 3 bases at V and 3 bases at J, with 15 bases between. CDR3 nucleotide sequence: TGTGCCAGCAGCTTCGGCAGGTCGCTTCGTGGAAACACCATATATTTT. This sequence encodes CASSFGRSLRGNTIYF.

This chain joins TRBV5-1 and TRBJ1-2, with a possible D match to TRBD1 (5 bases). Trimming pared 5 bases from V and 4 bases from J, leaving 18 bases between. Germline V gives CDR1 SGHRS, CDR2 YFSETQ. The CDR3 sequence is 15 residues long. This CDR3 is CASRPDSARGYGYTF. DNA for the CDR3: TGCGCCAGCAGACCCGACAGTGCCCGCGGCTATGGCTACACCTTC.

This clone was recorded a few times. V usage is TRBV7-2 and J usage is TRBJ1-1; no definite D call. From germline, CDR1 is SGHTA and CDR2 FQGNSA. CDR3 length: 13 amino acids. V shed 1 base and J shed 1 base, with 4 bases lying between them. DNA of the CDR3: TGTGCCAGCAGCTTAGGAGAGAACACTGAAGCTTTCTTT. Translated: CASSLGENTEAFF.